This is a list of T cell receptor beta chains from one sample in a study of regulatory T cells in long-lasting Graves disease. TCRdb re-called the multiplex PCR reads with MiXCR, one entry per CDR3 protein. This table holds over 350,000 distinct CDR3 sequences, about a fifth found once. The sequenced sample was peripheral blood mononuclear cells (PBMCs), obtained when the disease was refractory, from a patient treated with antithyroid drugs. The source is a female donor with Graves disease. Each CDR3 is given with its conserved first and last residue. The order of the fields is D gene, V gene, clone size, J gene, CDR3 length, CDR3 DNA, CDR3 protein. D genes are given only for firm matches. Clone size is given for some rows only: seen once, a few or many times, or a class if the clone is expanded.

d_gene: TRBD2; v_gene: TRBV28; abundance: many; j_gene: TRBJ2-7; len: 17; CDR3nt: TGTGCCAGTGGGGGACTAGCGGGAGGGCCGATCCATCGCGAGCAGTACTTC; CDR3aa: CASGGLAGGPIHREQYF
d_gene: .; v_gene: TRBV6-4; abundance: few; j_gene: TRBJ1-1; len: 13; CDR3nt: TGTGCCAGCAGCCAGCGCAGTAACACTGAAGCTTTCTTT; CDR3aa: CASSQRSNTEAFF
d_gene: TRBD1; v_gene: TRBV2; abundance: many; j_gene: TRBJ2-5; len: 14; CDR3nt: TGTGCCAGCAGTCCAAGACAGGGGCGAGAGACCCAGTACTTC; CDR3aa: CASSPRQGRETQYF
d_gene: .; v_gene: TRBV6-5; abundance: few; j_gene: TRBJ1-1; len: 15; CDR3nt: TGTGCCAGCAGTTACGGGCTACAGATGAACACTGAAGCTTTCTTT; CDR3aa: CASSYGLQMNTEAFF
d_gene: .; v_gene: TRBV20-1; abundance: once; j_gene: TRBJ1-3; len: 13; CDR3nt: TGCAGTGCTGGGGTGGGTGTAGGAAACACCATATATTTT; CDR3aa: CSAGVGVGNTIYF
d_gene: TRBD1; v_gene: TRBV6-1; abundance: many; j_gene: TRBJ1-1; len: 14; CDR3nt: TGTGCCAGCAGGGACAGGGGTATGTCTGCTGAAGCTTTCTTT; CDR3aa: CASRDRGMSAEAFF
d_gene: .; v_gene: TRBV7-9; abundance: .; j_gene: TRBJ2-1; len: 15; CDR3nt: TGTGCCAGCAGCTCGACTAGATTCTCCTACAATGAGCAGTTCTTC; CDR3aa: CASSSTRFSYNEQFF
d_gene: .; v_gene: TRBV27; abundance: .; j_gene: TRBJ1-2; len: 14; CDR3nt: TGTGCCAGCACCCCCGGCGGGGGCGGGTATGGCTACACCTTC; CDR3aa: CASTPGGGGYGYTF
d_gene: .; v_gene: TRBV19; abundance: .; j_gene: TRBJ2-5; len: 14; CDR3nt: TGTGCCAGTAGTATTTTGACAGGAGAGAGGGCCCAGTACTTC; CDR3aa: CASSILTGERAQYF
d_gene: TRBD1; v_gene: TRBV12-3/TRBV12-4; abundance: many; j_gene: TRBJ1-2; len: 14; CDR3nt: TGTGCCAGCAGTTTGGGTGGACAGGGGCTTGGCTACACCTTC; CDR3aa: CASSLGGQGLGYTF
d_gene: TRBD2; v_gene: TRBV5-1; abundance: once; j_gene: TRBJ2-1; len: 15; CDR3nt: TGCGCCAGCAGCCGGGGGCTAGCGGGGGGATCTGAGCAGTTCTTC; CDR3aa: CASSRGLAGGSEQFF
d_gene: TRBD1; v_gene: TRBV7-2; abundance: few; j_gene: TRBJ1-3; len: 14; CDR3nt: TGTGCCAGCAGCTCCCCAAACAGGGGCAACACCATATATTTT; CDR3aa: CASSSPNRGNTIYF
d_gene: .; v_gene: TRBV9; abundance: few; j_gene: TRBJ1-1; len: 13; CDR3nt: TGTGCCAGCAGCCTTCAACCGGGCACTGAAGCTTTCTTT; CDR3aa: CASSLQPGTEAFF
d_gene: TRBD2; v_gene: TRBV5-1; abundance: few; j_gene: TRBJ2-5; len: 16; CDR3nt: TGCGCCAGCAGCTTGTTCCTAGCGGGAGGAAAAGAGACCCAGTACTTC; CDR3aa: CASSLFLAGGKETQYF
d_gene: .; v_gene: TRBV28; abundance: many; j_gene: TRBJ2-3; len: 13; CDR3nt: TGTGCCAGCAGTTTATTAAACACAGATACGCAGTATTTT; CDR3aa: CASSLLNTDTQYF
d_gene: .; v_gene: TRBV2; abundance: many; j_gene: TRBJ1-1; len: 12; CDR3nt: TGTGCCACCAACAGGGAAGGAGCTGAAGCTTTCTTT; CDR3aa: CATNREGAEAFF
d_gene: .; v_gene: TRBV7-8; abundance: many; j_gene: TRBJ2-7; len: 13; CDR3nt: TGTGCCAGCAGCTTCCTTGGGTTCTACGAGCAGTACTTC; CDR3aa: CASSFLGFYEQYF
d_gene: .; v_gene: TRBV6-2/TRBV6-3; abundance: few; j_gene: TRBJ2-5; len: 14; CDR3nt: TGTGCCAGCAGTTACACAACAGGGTTGGAGACCCAGTACTTC; CDR3aa: CASSYTTGLETQYF
d_gene: .; v_gene: TRBV28; abundance: many; j_gene: TRBJ1-1; len: 14; CDR3nt: TGTGCCAGCAGCTTACCGGGGGCGAACACTGAAGCTTTCTTT; CDR3aa: CASSLPGANTEAFF
d_gene: .; v_gene: TRBV4-3; abundance: .; j_gene: TRBJ2-1; len: 14; CDR3nt: TGCGCCAGCAGCCAAGAGGGTAACTACAATGAGCAGTTCTTC; CDR3aa: CASSQEGNYNEQFF
d_gene: TRBD1; v_gene: TRBV3-1; abundance: many; j_gene: TRBJ1-4; len: 14; CDR3nt: TGTGCCAGCAGCAGAATCGACAGGGGTGAAAAACTGTTTTTT; CDR3aa: CASSRIDRGEKLFF
d_gene: .; v_gene: TRBV27; abundance: few; j_gene: TRBJ1-1; len: 16; CDR3nt: TGTGCCAGCAGTCAGTCGAGGGGGTGGGTTTTCACTGAAGCTTTCTTT; CDR3aa: CASSQSRGWVFTEAFF
d_gene: .; v_gene: TRBV2; abundance: few; j_gene: TRBJ1-4; len: 15; CDR3nt: TGTGCCAGCAGTGACTTTGACGCGCGCAATGAAAAACTGTTTTTT; CDR3aa: CASSDFDARNEKLFF
d_gene: TRBD1; v_gene: TRBV7-2; abundance: many; j_gene: TRBJ2-7; len: 14; CDR3nt: TGTGCCAGCAGTTACGGGACAGAGAACTACGAGCAGTACTTC; CDR3aa: CASSYGTENYEQYF
d_gene: TRBD2; v_gene: TRBV27; abundance: .; j_gene: TRBJ2-5; len: 16; CDR3nt: TGTGCCAGCAGCTTTAGCGGGAGGGGGTTTCAAGAGACCCAGTACTTC; CDR3aa: CASSFSGRGFQETQYF
d_gene: .; v_gene: TRBV27; abundance: .; j_gene: TRBJ1-1; len: 14; CDR3nt: TGTGCCAGCAGTGGCCGGGGGGTTGGAACTGAAGCTTTCTTT; CDR3aa: CASSGRGVGTEAFF